A selection of T cell receptor beta chains follows, all from one sample in a study of blood T cell repertoires in COVID-19. The repertoire was sequenced with immunoSEQ multiplex PCR; TCRdb's copy has only in-frame clones and lacks some. This table has roughly 170,000 clones, roughly 89% appearing once. Sequencing was done on a sample of peripheral blood. The receptors were gathered from a young woman who had recovered from COVID-19. Each CDR3 is given with its conserved first and last residue. D genes are given only for firm matches.

>TRBD1|TRBJ1-2|TRBV6-5
CASSQGQNYGYTF
>TRBD1|TRBJ2-1|TRBV27
CASSPGTGGYNEQFF
>.|TRBJ2-5|TRBV7-2
CASSPPLGGESQHF
>.|TRBJ2-2|TRBV10-3
CAISELGVTGELFF
>TRBD1|TRBJ2-5|TRBV19
CASSQTGGFLETQYF
>TRBD2|TRBJ2-2|TRBV7-2
CASSLTSGGNTGELFF
>.|TRBJ2-1|TRBV4-1
CASSHRGGTVPYNEQFF
>.|TRBJ1-1|TRBV27
CASSTLQGIYAEAFF
>TRBD2|TRBJ2-5|TRBV7-3
CASSFGGSLGETQYF
>.|TRBJ1-3|TRBV5-1
CASSLAGEGTTIYF
>.|TRBJ2-3|TRBV7-6
CASSLGASDTQYF
>.|TRBJ2-3|TRBV24-1
CATSDPRGWTDTQYF
>TRBD1|TRBJ2-5|TRBV18
CASSPQGQKETQYF
>.|TRBJ1-5|TRBV18
CASSPSHAGNQPQHF
>TRBD1|TRBJ2-2|TRBV11-3
CASTRDSTGELFF
>TRBD1|TRBJ1-2|TRBV27
CASSSGTGLRGYTF
>.|TRBJ2-7|TRBV29-1
CSVARDTYEQYF
>TRBD1|TRBJ2-7|TRBV11-1
CASSLVAGQGNEQYF
>TRBD2|TRBJ2-1|TRBV4-3
CASSPGGGLAGGHYNEQFF
>.|TRBJ1-2|TRBV6-5
CASSYPRFYGYTF
>.|TRBJ1-2|TRBV6-1
CASSDRGRSGYTF
>.|TRBJ1-5|TRBV19
CASSIRQASNQPQHF
>TRBD1|TRBJ2-7|TRBV5-6
CASSLGQGFDEQYF
>.|TRBJ2-1|TRBV14
CASSQESNGGRQFF
>TRBD2|TRBJ2-2|TRBV20-1
CSASRAGANTGELFF
>.|TRBJ1-1|TRBV3-1/TRBV3-2
CASSQDEGEYTEAFF
>TRBD2|TRBJ2-1|TRBV6-4
CASSDRLAGGNEQFF
>TRBD2|TRBJ2-1|TRBV5-5
CASSLAGSSYNEQFF
>.|TRBJ1-1|TRBV28
CASSLGHTNTEAFF